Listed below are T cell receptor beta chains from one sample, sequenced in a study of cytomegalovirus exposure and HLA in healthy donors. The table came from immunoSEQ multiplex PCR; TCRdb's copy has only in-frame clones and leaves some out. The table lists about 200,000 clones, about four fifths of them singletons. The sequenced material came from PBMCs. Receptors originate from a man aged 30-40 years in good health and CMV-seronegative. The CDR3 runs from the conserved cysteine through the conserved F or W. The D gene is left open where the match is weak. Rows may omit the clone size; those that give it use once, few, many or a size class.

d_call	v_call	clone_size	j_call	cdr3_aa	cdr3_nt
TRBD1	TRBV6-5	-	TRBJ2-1	CASSRDRGHGNEQFF	TGTGCCAGCAGCCGAGACAGGGGGCACGGCAATGAGCAGTTCTTC
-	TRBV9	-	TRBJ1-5	CASSVGGAANQPQHF	TGTGCCAGCAGCGTAGGTGGGGCAGCCAATCAGCCCCAGCATTTT
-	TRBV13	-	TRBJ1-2	CASAVGGSGYTF	TGTGCCAGCGCCGTAGGAGGGTCCGGCTACACCTTC
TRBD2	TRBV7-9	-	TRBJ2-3	CASSLGRLAGGPVTDTQYF	TGTGCCAGCAGCTTGGGAAGACTAGCGGGGGGGCCCGTCACAGATACGCAGTATTTT
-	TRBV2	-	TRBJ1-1	CASSEQGWMNTEAFF	TGTGCCAGCAGTGAACAGGGGTGGATGAACACTGAAGCTTTCTTT
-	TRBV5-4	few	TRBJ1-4	CASSPLEGEKLFF	TGTGCCAGCAGCCCCCTTGAGGGTGAAAAACTGTTTTTT
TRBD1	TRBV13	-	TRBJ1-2	CASSLGRDSLLYGYTF	TGTGCCAGCAGCTTAGGCCGGGACAGCCTCCTCTATGGCTACACCTTC
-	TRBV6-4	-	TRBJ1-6	CASSDSRGNSPLHF	TGTGCCAGCAGTGACTCGAGAGGGAATTCACCCCTCCACTTT
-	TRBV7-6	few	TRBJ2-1	CASSPTRNTYNEQFF	TGTGCCAGCAGCCCGACTAGGAACACCTACAATGAGCAGTTCTTC
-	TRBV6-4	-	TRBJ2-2	CASSDSRGSYTGELFF	TGTGCCAGCAGTGACTCGAGGGGGTCTTACACCGGGGAGCTGTTTTTT
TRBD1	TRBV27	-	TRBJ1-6	CASSPLTGGNSPLHF	TGTGCCAGCAGTCCCTTAACAGGGGGCAATTCACCCCTCCACTTT
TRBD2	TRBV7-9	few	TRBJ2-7	CASSSPGLDFYEQYF	TGTGCCAGCAGTTCACCCGGACTAGATTTCTACGAGCAGTACTTC
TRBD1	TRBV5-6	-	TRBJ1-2	CASSMDRGYFYGYTF	TGTGCCAGCAGCATGGACAGGGGGTACTTCTATGGCTACACCTTC
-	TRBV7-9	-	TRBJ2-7	CASSPLGQGFHEQYF	TGTGCCAGCAGCCCCTTGGGCCAGGGTTTCCACGAGCAGTACTTC
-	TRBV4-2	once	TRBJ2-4	CASSQEPRGLAKNIQYF	TGTGCCAGCAGCCAAGAACCCCGGGGATTAGCCAAAAACATTCAGTACTTC
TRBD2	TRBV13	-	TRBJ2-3	CASSLARGGGNTQYF	TGTGCCAGCAGCTTGGCGCGGGGGGGCGGTAATACGCAGTATTTT
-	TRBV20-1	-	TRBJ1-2	CSVASYGYTF	TGCAGTGTAGCGTCATATGGCTACACCTTC
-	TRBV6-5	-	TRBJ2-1	CASRLTGSYNEQFF	TGTGCCAGCAGGCTGACAGGCTCCTACAATGAGCAGTTCTTC
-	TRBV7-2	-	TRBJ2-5	CASSLLPQGRQETQYF	TGTGCCAGCAGCTTACTACCCCAGGGCCGCCAAGAGACCCAGTACTTC
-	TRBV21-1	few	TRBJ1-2	CASSKARGQGNPYGYTF	TGTGCCAGCAGCAAAGCTCGGGGACAGGGGAACCCCTATGGCTACACCTTC
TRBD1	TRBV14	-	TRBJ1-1	CASRPDRGENTEAFF	TGTGCCAGCAGGCCCGACAGGGGGGAGAACACTGAAGCTTTCTTT
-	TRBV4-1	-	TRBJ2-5	CASSPGDFSAFETQYF	TGCGCCAGCAGCCCCGGTGACTTCTCGGCTTTTGAGACCCAGTACTTC
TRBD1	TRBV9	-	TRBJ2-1	CASTLEGQGIYNEQFF	TGTGCCAGCACCCTGGAGGGACAGGGGATCTACAATGAGCAGTTCTTC
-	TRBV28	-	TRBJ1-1	CASSLSRAREAFF	TGTGCCAGCAGTTTATCGAGAGCAAGAGAAGCTTTCTTT
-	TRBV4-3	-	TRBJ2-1	CASSQDPGRDEQFF	TGCGCCAGCAGCCAAGATCCGGGCAGGGATGAGCAGTTCTTC
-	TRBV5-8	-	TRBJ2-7	CASSLAWRASTYEQYF	TGTGCCAGCAGCTTGGCCTGGAGGGCCTCCACGTACGAGCAGTACTTC
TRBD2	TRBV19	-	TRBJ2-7	CASSAYGTSGAYEQYF	TGTGCCAGTAGTGCCTATGGGACTAGCGGGGCGTACGAGCAGTACTTC
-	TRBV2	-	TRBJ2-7	CASSGEGTEQYF	TGTGCCAGCAGTGGAGAGGGCACCGAGCAGTACTTC